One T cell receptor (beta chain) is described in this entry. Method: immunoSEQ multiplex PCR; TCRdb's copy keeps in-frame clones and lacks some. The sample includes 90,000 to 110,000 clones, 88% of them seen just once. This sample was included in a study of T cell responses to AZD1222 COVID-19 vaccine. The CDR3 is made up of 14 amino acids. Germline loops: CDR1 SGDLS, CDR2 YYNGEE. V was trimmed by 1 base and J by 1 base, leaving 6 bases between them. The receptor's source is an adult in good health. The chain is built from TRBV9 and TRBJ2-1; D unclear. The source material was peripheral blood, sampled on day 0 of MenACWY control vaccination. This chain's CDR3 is CASSVLQSYNEQFF. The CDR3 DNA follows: TGTGCCAGCAGCGTACTACAATCCTACAATGAGCAGTTCTTC.